This T cell receptor beta chain was recovered during a study of radiation and T cells in renal cell carcinoma. Study context: Nephrectomy followed 15 Gy stereotactic body radiation by 4 weeks. Findings and limits, study-wide: From baseline, blood top tumor clonotypes peaked at 2 weeks post-radiation. No pretreatment tumor biopsies were available for baseline clonotypes.

Regarding this clone: Its target is not known.

TCRdb's table, derived via immunoSEQ multiplex PCR, lists solely in-frame clones and lacks some. The sample records some 100,000 clones, about 79% being singletons. Time point described: baseline pretreatment blood. Regarding treatment: 15 Gy SBRT to primary tumor, nephrectomy 4 weeks later. Clear cell pathology was present in this patient's renal cell carcinoma. V shed 5 bases, J shed 3 bases, and the junction held 6 bases outside the gene matches. CDR3 length: 15 amino acids. CDR1 MNHEY and CDR2 SMNVEV come from the germline V gene (reference sequence). The chain has TRBV27 and TRBJ2-7; 11 nucleotides align to TRBD2. The source is a man aged 55 to 70 with renal cell carcinoma. The starting material was blood, obtained from a patient whose treatment included radiotherapy and nephrectomy. The chain's CDR3 is CASSTSGRGLYEQYF. The CDR3 coding sequence is TGTGCCAGCAGTACTAGCGGGAGAGGCCTCTACGAGCAGTACTTC.